This passage covers 14 T cell receptor beta chains from one sample sequenced in a study of post-analysis software for immune sequencing data. Study findings and constraints: Patients carried 4 or 5 TRBV segments more frequently than controls did, and TRBV5-6, TRBV5-1 and TRBV20-1 were among them.

Built from TCR beta cDNA, the libraries had unique molecular identifiers in them. TCRdb passed the PCR reads through MiXCR, listing each CDR3 protein once. The sample yields some 690,000 distinct CDR3 sequences, 59% seen once. These receptors are not linked to any known antigen. The sample taken for sequencing was blood. The receptor source for this set is a girl aged 2-9 years with multiple sclerosis.

This chain connects TRBV19 to TRBJ2-3; possibly TRBD1 or TRBD2 for D (6 bases each). Per the germline V gene, CDR1 is LNHDA and CDR2 is SQIVND (reference sequence). Trimming stripped 2 bases from V and 2 bases from J, with 14 bases between. The CDR3 is 16 amino acids. Written as DNA, the CDR3 is TGTGCCAGTAGTATATTAGAGGGGGGTGCCACAGATACGCAGTATTTT. Translation gives CASSILEGGATDTQYF. Variable domain in full (rest from reference TRBV19 and TRBJ2-3): DGGITQSPKYLFRKEGQNVTLSCEQNLNHDAMYWYRQDPGQGLRLIYYSQIVNDFQKGDIAEGYSVSREKKESFPLTVTSAQKNPTAFYLCASSILEGGATDTQYFGPGTRLTVL.

This clonotype was seen a few times. V is TRBV6-1 and J is TRBJ2-2; D might be TRBD1 or TRBD2, each matching 6 bases. Germline CDR1 is MNHNS and CDR2 is SASEGT. This CDR3 region has 16 residues. V was cut by 4 bases and J by 1 base, with 13 bases left in between. CDR3 region: CASSAPGAENTGELFF. The DNA for the CDR3 is TGTGCCAGCAGTGCCCCGGGGGCCGAGAACACCGGGGAGCTGTTTTTT.

Remarks on this clonotype: The germline gene is not matched at one end of the junction; a read error may be the cause. The V and J genes are TRBV6-5 and TRBJ2-3; 9 positions match TRBD1. Per the germline V gene, CDR1 is MNHEY and CDR2 is SVGAGI. The CDR3 covers 16 residues. The CDR3 sequence: CASRASRTGVTDTQYF. The CDR3 DNA is TGTGCCAGCAGAGCTAGTCGGACAGGGGTCACAGATACACAGTATTTT.

The V and J genes are TRBV6-1 and TRBJ2-3; 11 bases are shared with TRBD2. Germline trimming cut 8 bases from V and 5 bases from J; bases unmatched to any gene: 6. The CDR3 runs to 14 residues. The germline V gene encodes CDR1 MNHNS and CDR2 SASEGT. The CDR3 nucleotides are TGTGCCAGCTGTAGCGGGAGGGCCGTAGATACGCAGTATTTT. It specifies CASCSGRAVDTQYF.

This clonotype has just a few counts. V usage is TRBV5-4 and J usage is TRBJ2-6; weak D call: TRBD1 (5 bases). Looked up from germline, CDR1 is SGHNT and CDR2 is YYREEE (reference sequence). This CDR3 has 15 residues. V was clipped by 4 bases and J by 3 bases, with 11 bases between them. The CDR3 loop is CASSQRRDGANVLTF. CDR3 sequence (DNA): TGTGCCAGCAGCCAGCGCAGGGATGGGGCCAACGTCCTGACTTTC. The variable domain in full, completed from reference TRBV5-4 and TRBJ2-6, reads ETGVTQSPTHLIKTRGQQVTLRCSSQSGHNTVSWYQQALGQGPQFIFQYYREEENGRGNFPPRFSGLQFPNYSSELNVNALELDDSALYLCASSQRRDGANVLTFGAGSRLTVL.

The rearrangement joins TRBV28 to TRBJ2-4, with 12 bases identical to TRBD2. Gene TRBJ2-7 matches the end of the DNA better, so the J call may be wrong. The CDR3 runs to 16 residues. The V gene's germline CDR1 is MDHEN and CDR2 SYDVKM. The CDR3 DNA follows: TGTGCCAGCAGTTCTCCTAGCGGGAGGGCCTTCTACGAGCAGTACTTC. Its translation: CASSSPSGRAFYEQYF.

V and J are TRBV12-3 or TRBV12-4 and TRBJ2-5, with 13 bases lining up with TRBD2. V dropped 5 bases and J dropped 3; count of bases not matched to a gene: 0. This CDR3 is built from 14 residues. The CDR3 DNA sequence: TGTGCCAGCAGTGGGACTAGCGGGAAAGAGACCCAGTACTTC. The encoded protein is CASSGTSGKETQYF.

The sample holds a few counts of this clonotype. The chain combines TRBV5-6 with TRBJ1-5, with no clear D. This CDR3 spans 14 amino acids. Trimming removed 2 bases from V and 4 bases from J, with 10 bases in between. Germline CDR1 and CDR2: SGHDT and YYEEEE. The CDR3 spells CASSLGRTNQPQHF. For the CDR3, the DNA is TGTGCCAGCAGCTTAGGCAGGACGAATCAGCCCCAGCATTTT.

V gene TRBV20-1 combines with J gene TRBJ2-3, with 9 bases that match TRBD1. V dropped 2 bases and J dropped 3; count of bases not matched to a gene: 6. There are 15 residues in the CDR3. The germline V gene encodes CDR1 DFQATT and CDR2 SNEGSKA (reference sequence). The CDR3 sequence is CSARTPDRGTDTQYF. CDR3 DNA sequence: TGCAGTGCTAGAACCCCGGACAGGGGAACAGATACGCAGTATTTT.

This sequence joins TRBV12-3 or TRBV12-4 and TRBJ2-1; D could derive from TRBD1 or TRBD2 (6 bases each). Trimming took off 6 bases at V and 9 bases at J, with 15 bases between the two ends. CDR3 length equals 13 residues. Here the CDR3 reads CASRSGVGGEQFF. The DNA of the CDR3 is TGTGCCAGCAGATCAGGGGTGGGGGGTGAGCAGTTCTTC.

Comment on this clonotype: Sequence at one end of the junction differs from germline and may be a read error. This chain uses TRBV11-2 with TRBJ2-1; D possibly corresponds to TRBD2 (7 bases). Per the germline V gene, CDR1 is SGHAT and CDR2 is FQNNGV. The CDR3 is made up of 16 amino acids. CDR3 DNA: TGTGCCAGCACCTTAGAGGGGGGGCTCCGCTACAATGAGCAGTTCTTC. This encodes CASTLEGGLRYNEQFF.

The genes are TRBV7-2 and TRBJ2-4; a weak D match, TRBD2 (6 bases). The germline V gene encodes CDR1 SGHTA and CDR2 FQGNSA. V gave up 1 base and J gave up 6 bases, with 13 bases separating them. This CDR3 region has 15 residues. The CDR3 DNA sequence: TGTGCCAGCAGCTTAGTCGCGGGGATGCGAAACATTCAGTACTTC. Translating it yields CASSLVAGMRNIQYF.

The J gene is TRBJ1-2, the V gene TRBV7-2, with D possibly being TRBD1 (6 bases). This CDR3 has 15 amino acids. From germline, CDR1 is SGHTA and CDR2 FQGNSA. V lost 4 bases and J 6 bases, leaving 18 bases between the germline ends. In DNA, the CDR3 is TGTGCCAGCAGCTCATTCAGGGGTTTAGATCATGGCTACACCTTC. This sequence encodes CASSSFRGLDHGYTF.

The CDR3 spells CASSRERGPDTQYF. The CDR3 DNA reads TGTGCCAGCAGCCGGGAGAGGGGGCCAGATACGCAGTATTTT. The chain links TRBV7-9 to TRBJ2-3, with a possible D match to TRBD1 (7 bases). This CDR3 has 14 amino acids. Trimming left V 5 bases short and J 4 bases short, with 13 bases between. Per the germline V gene, CDR1 is SEHNR and CDR2 is FQNEAQ (reference sequence).